This T cell receptor (beta chain) was captured by sequencing in a study of a mutant IDH1 vaccine in newly diagnosed glioma. Study summary: There were eight vaccinations for patients, given in weeks 1, 3, 5, 7, 11, 15, 19 and 23. Vaccine administration was initiated 4-6 weeks following radiotherapy alone, or with temozolomide cycles. Prior therapy was radiotherapy, temozolomide, or both; most received both.

This table comes from immunoSEQ multiplex PCR, and its TCRdb copy is limited to in-frame clones, with some not included. The sample shows tens of thousands of clones, around 80% of them seen only once. V dropped 7 bases and J dropped 5; count of bases not matched to a gene: 4. The CDR3 runs 13 residues. Germline V CDR1 and CDR2: SGHRS, YFSETQ. Specified time point: week 11, during vaccination. Every vaccination contained 300 ug of the mutant IDH1 20-mer peptide and was paired with topical imiquimod. A remark on this clone: The antigen is not known.

The gene calls are TRBV5-1 and TRBJ2-5; 11 bases are a match to TRBD1. This receptor was identified in a man aged 50 to 60 with glioma. This sample comprised PBMCs, obtained from a glioma patient whose treatment included an IDH1 peptide vaccine. The CDR3 loop is CASGQGARETQYF. CDR3 nucleotide sequence: TGCGCCAGCGGACAGGGGGCGCGGGAGACCCAGTACTTC.